This T cell receptor (delta chain) was found in a study of gamma-delta T cells after stem cell transplantation. By share, this clone ranks as medium-sized (0.01 to 0.1%). TCRdb called clones anew from the RT-PCR reads with CATT. Of about 2,500 delta-chain clones listed, 20% to 25% are singletons. The germline V gene has CDR1 TSWWSYY and CDR2 QGS. The CDR3 length is 15 residues. The V gene lost 2 bases and the J gene lost 7 bases, with 17 bases spanning the gap. Material: gamma-delta T cells. The TCR originated in a human donor. It is not recorded whose cells these are; they may come from a transplant donor. The genes are TRDV1 and TRDJ1; D is uncertain. CDR3 nucleotides: TGTGCTCTTGGGGAAATACACCTTAGGAGGGGTAAACTCATCTTT. Its protein is CALGEIHLRRGKLIF.